Listed below are T cell receptor beta chains from one sample, sequenced in a study of blood T cell repertoires in COVID-19. TCRdb keeps only in-frame clones here, not all; method: immunoSEQ multiplex PCR. The sample includes more than 150,000 clones, 80% to 90% seen only once; the top ten take roughly 15%. The sequencing input was peripheral blood. The receptors derive from a woman aged 40 to 50 with acute or convalescent COVID-19. Each CDR3 is given with its conserved first and last residue. A D gene is named only where the DNA matches it firmly. The listing skips clone size in some rows; elsewhere it reads once, few, many or a size class.

size,J,D,V,length,DNA,CDR3
few,TRBJ1-6,.,TRBV6-6,13,TGTGCCAGCCGGGGTGAGGCACCTACACCCCTCCACTTT,CASRGEAPTPLHF
.,TRBJ2-4,.,TRBV7-2,14,TGTGCCAGCAGCCCGGGACACGCCAAAAACATTCAGTACTTC,CASSPGHAKNIQYF
once,TRBJ1-5,.,TRBV28,14,TGTGCCAGCAGATGGAGAGTCCCCAACCAGCCCCAGCATTTT,CASRWRVPNQPQHF
.,TRBJ2-7,.,TRBV5-1,14,TGCGCCAGCAGCTTGAACAGAAGTCCCTACGAGCAGTACTTC,CASSLNRSPYEQYF
.,TRBJ2-3,TRBD2,TRBV5-5,15,TGTGCCAGCAGCCTTTGGGAGGGGAGAACAGATACGCAGTATTTT,CASSLWEGRTDTQYF
.,TRBJ1-2,.,TRBV12-3/TRBV12-4,12,TGTGCCAGCAAACGGGACACCGCTAGTAACACCTTC,CASKRDTASNTF
.,TRBJ2-7,.,TRBV6-2/TRBV6-3,14,TGTGCCAGCAGTCCACGTCCGGGGGACCACGAGCAGTACTTC,CASSPRPGDHEQYF
.,TRBJ1-5,.,TRBV5-1,15,TGCGCCAGCAGGGGGGGGGACGGGTACAACCAGCCCCAGCATTTT,CASRGGDGYNQPQHF
.,TRBJ2-2,TRBD2,TRBV10-3,16,TGTGCCATCAGGCCGGGACTAGCGGTGAACACCGGGGAGCTGTTTTTT,CAIRPGLAVNTGELFF
few,TRBJ2-7,.,TRBV12-3/TRBV12-4,11,TGTGCCAGCAGCAGGGACTTCGAGCAGTACTTC,CASSRDFEQYF
.,TRBJ2-2,.,TRBV19,15,TGTGCCAGTAGTGCCACAGGGTCGAACACCGGGGAGCTGTTTTTT,CASSATGSNTGELFF
once,TRBJ2-7,.,TRBV11-3,13,TGTGCCAGCAGGAAGGGGCCGGACAACGAGCAGTACTTC,CASRKGPDNEQYF
.,TRBJ1-1,TRBD1,TRBV13,14,TGTGCCAGCAGCTCAGGGGGAGGGGACACTGAAGCTTTCTTT,CASSSGGGDTEAFF
.,TRBJ2-3,.,TRBV7-3,14,TGTGCCAGCAGCTTACTAGTTAGCACAGATACGCAGTATTTT,CASSLLVSTDTQYF
.,TRBJ1-2,.,TRBV19,13,TGTGCCAGTAGTACAGGGAACTTCTATGGCTACACCTTC,CASSTGNFYGYTF
.,TRBJ1-4,TRBD1,TRBV2,14,TGTGCCAGCAGGCCGGGACAGGGCGTAGAAAAACTGTTTTTT,CASRPGQGVEKLFF
.,TRBJ2-2,.,TRBV6-5,15,TGTGCCAGCAGATCGACTATCGCGAACACCGGGGAGCTGTTTTTT,CASRSTIANTGELFF
.,TRBJ1-2,TRBD1,TRBV4-2,15,TGTGCCAGCAGCCAAGACCCAGGGGGCTTGGTTGGCTACACCTTC,CASSQDPGGLVGYTF
.,TRBJ2-1,.,TRBV9,14,TGTGCCAGCAGCGCCGGGAGCTCCTACAATGAGCAGTTCTTC,CASSAGSSYNEQFF
.,TRBJ2-3,.,TRBV6-5,15,TGTGCCAGCCGTACAGGGCCAATCAGGGCGGATACGCAGTATTTT,CASRTGPIRADTQYF
.,TRBJ2-3,.,TRBV5-8,19,TGTGCCAGCAGCTTGGGATCGGGGGCGGGAGTGTGGGCCGTAGATACGCAGTATTTT,CASSLGSGAGVWAVDTQYF
once,TRBJ2-1,TRBD2,TRBV19,19,TGTGCCAGTAGTATCGTCCAGGTTCTAGCGGGGGCCGACTACAATGAGCAGTTCTTC,CASSIVQVLAGADYNEQFF
.,TRBJ1-2,.,TRBV27,14,TGTGCCAGCAGTTTATCGGCGGGGCTCAAAGTTCCCACCTTC,CASSLSAGLKVPTF
.,TRBJ1-5,.,TRBV27,13,TGTGCCAGCAGTTTGGGGACACTTCAGCCCCAGCATTTT,CASSLGTLQPQHF
.,TRBJ2-7,TRBD1,TRBV10-3,14,TGTGCCATCAGTGGGACAGGGTTGGCTAGTGAGCAGTACTTC,CAISGTGLASEQYF
.,TRBJ2-1,.,TRBV30,15,TGTGCCTGGAGTGTAGTACCAGGACTGGGGAATGAGCAGTTCTTC,CAWSVVPGLGNEQFF
.,TRBJ2-1,.,TRBV11-3,14,TGTGCCAGCAGCCCTTGGCTAGCGAAAAATGAGCAGTTCTTC,CASSPWLAKNEQFF
.,TRBJ1-5,.,TRBV4-2,16,TGTGCCAGCAGCCAAGACCCAAGCAGGGTTGGTCAGCCCCAGCATTTT,CASSQDPSRVGQPQHF
once,TRBJ2-5,TRBD2,TRBV11-3,14,TGTGCCAGCGATACGGGAGGGCCGGGAGAGACCCAGTACTTC,CASDTGGPGETQYF
.,TRBJ2-1,.,TRBV4-1,17,TGCGCCAGCAGCCAGCAGGGGGGCCCTAGCTCCTACAATGAGCAGTTCTTC,CASSQQGGPSSYNEQFF
.,TRBJ2-5,.,TRBV9,15,TGTGCCAGCAGCTTAAACAGGGTGGGAGAAGAGACCCAGTACTTC,CASSLNRVGEETQYF
.,TRBJ2-1,TRBD2,TRBV9,19,TGTGCCAGCAGCGTAGTTGGGAGGTCTAGCGGGAGAAGGGGCAATGAGCAGTTCTTC,CASSVVGRSSGRRGNEQFF